This T cell receptor beta chain is from a study of cytomegalovirus exposure and HLA in healthy donors. The donors were part of the validation cohort, which consisted of about 130 subjects and was separate from the first cohort of 666 subjects. Of note for this clone: Its antigen is unidentified.

Sequencing was performed with immunoSEQ multiplex PCR; in TCRdb, only in-frame clones are kept and a portion is missing. The sample holds 80,000 to 100,000 clones, roughly 87% seen once. Study conclusions and caveats: A later analysis found first-cohort TCR clusters tended to co-occur in the 90 to 150 validation repertoires. Per published reports, the classifier diagnosed cytomegalovirus status with high specificity and sensitivity. There were some public TCRs occurring in many donors, but most TCR sequences were rare.

Sequenced material: PBMCs. This receptor was taken from a woman aged 25 to 39 in good health and CMV-seronegative.

The CDR3 bases are TGTGCCAGCAACCTACTAGCGGGGGGGTTAGTCGAGCAGTTCTTC. Translating it yields CASNLLAGGLVEQFF. This chain joins TRBV2 and TRBJ2-1; TRBD2 aligns across 13 bases. CDR3 length: 15 amino acids. V lost 7 bases to trimming and J lost 10 bases; unmatched junction nucleotides: 10. Germline loops: CDR1 SNHLY, CDR2 FYNNEI.